The 22 T cell receptor beta chains below all came from one sample that was sequenced in a study of siplizumab effects on memory and regulatory T cells. Data came from immunoSEQ multiplex PCR; TCRdb stores just in-frame clones and leaves some out. This sample has fewer than 110,000 clones, with around 90% found just once. The specimen sequenced was non-Treg CD4+ T cells sorted from blood. The receptors come from a human donor in good health.

The rearrangement uses TRBV27 and TRBJ2-3; a possible D gene is TRBD1 (6 bases). CDR3 length: 18 amino acids. Trimming cost V 3 bases and J 1 base, with 20 bases left between them. CDR1 MNHEY and CDR2 SMNVEV come from the germline V gene (reference sequence). CDR3 protein: CASSLSFEGVARTDTQYF. In DNA, the CDR3 is TGTGCCAGCAGTTTGAGTTTCGAGGGGGTGGCTCGCACAGATACGCAGTATTTT.

The chain employs TRBV20-1 and TRBJ2-5; D is unresolved. Deletions cut 5 bases from V and 5 bases from J, with 9 bases between. The CDR3 length is 11 residues. The V gene's germline CDR1 is DFQATT and CDR2 SNEGSKA (reference sequence). The CDR3 here is CSASLAETQYF. CDR3 in DNA: TGCAGTGCTTCCTTAGCTGAGACCCAGTACTTC.

V and J are TRBV28 and TRBJ2-6; unclear D gene. The germline V gene encodes CDR1 MDHEN and CDR2 SYDVKM. The length of the CDR3 is 14 residues. The germline V and J ends were trimmed by 6 bases and 0 bases, with 6 bases remaining between them. This chain's CDR3 is CASRVPSGANVLTF. As DNA, the CDR3 is TGTGCCAGCAGAGTTCCCTCTGGGGCCAACGTCCTGACTTTC. The whole variable domain, filled in from reference TRBV28 and TRBJ2-6, reads DVKVTQSSRYLVKRTGEKVFLECVQDMDHENMFWYRQDPGLGLRLIYFSYDVKMKEKGDIPEGYSVSREKKERFSLILESASTNQTSMYLCASRVPSGANVLTFGAGSRLTVL.

The gene calls are TRBV4-1 and TRBJ1-5; D may be TRBD1 (6 bases). From germline, CDR1 is MGHRA and CDR2 YSYEKL. Deletions cut 2 bases from V and 0 bases from J, with 17 bases between. The CDR3 spans 18 residues. The CDR3 sequence: CASSQPRAGTHSNQPQHF. CDR3 bases: TGCGCCAGCAGCCAACCTCGAGCTGGGACACATAGCAATCAGCCCCAGCATTTT.

V is TRBV15 and J is TRBJ2-7; 7 bases line up with TRBD1. The ends lost 7 bases at V and 0 bases at J; junction bases unmatched: 9. This CDR3 region has 15 residues. CDR1 LNHNV and CDR2 YYDKDF come from the germline V gene (reference sequence). CDR3 loop: CATKPGTESSYEQYF. DNA for the CDR3: TGTGCCACCAAGCCCGGGACAGAAAGCTCCTACGAGCAGTACTTC.

This rearrangement joins TRBV2 to TRBJ1-3; 9 positions agree with TRBD1. CDR1 and CDR2 from the germline V gene are SNHLY and FYNNEI. V shed 6 bases, J shed 4 bases, and the junction held 7 bases outside the gene matches. The CDR3 totals 15 residues. CDR3 bases: TGTGCCAGCAGGCACCGACAGGGGGGCGGAAACACCATATATTTT. Its protein is CASRHRQGGGNTIYF.

The chain carries TRBV5-6 and TRBJ1-5; tentative D call: TRBD1 (6 bases). V gave up 6 bases and J gave up 16 bases, with 14 bases separating them. The germline V gene has CDR1 SGHDT and CDR2 YYEEEE. The length of the CDR3 is 10 residues. CDR3 coding DNA: TGTGCCAGCAAACGGGACACTCGACATTTT. Translated, it gives CASKRDTRHF.

The chain is built from TRBV5-8 and TRBJ2-5; D not resolved. Trimming left V 2 bases short and J 13 bases short, with 12 bases between. Germline V gene sequence: CDR1 SGHTS, CDR2 YDEGEE. This CDR3 region has 11 residues. This CDR3 reads CASSFLNYGYF. The CDR3 region has the DNA TGTGCCAGCAGCTTTCTTAATTATGGGTACTTC.

The chain employs TRBV5-6 and TRBJ1-1; D remains ambiguous. This CDR3 comprises 13 residues. Between the trimmed V and J ends, which lost 4 bases and 0 bases, there was a span of 7 bases. In germline, CDR1 is SGHDT, CDR2 YYEEEE. CDR3 nucleotide sequence: TGTGCCAGCAGCAGGGAAATGAACACTGAAGCTTTCTTT. Its protein is CASSREMNTEAFF.

The chain joins TRBV4-1 to TRBJ2-1, with a possible D match to TRBD2 (6 bases). This CDR3 comprises 17 residues. The V end lost 1 base, the J end lost 2 bases, and 15 bases lay between the germline ends. Germline CDR1 is MGHRA and CDR2 is YSYEKL. DNA of the CDR3: TGCGCCAGCAGCCAAGTTATCGCGGGGCTTGCCTACAATGAGCAGTTCTTC. Amino acid sequence: CASSQVIAGLAYNEQFF.

This sequence joins TRBV9 and TRBJ2-5; tentatively, D is TRBD1 or TRBD2 (5 bases each). This CDR3 is built from 15 residues. CDR1 and CDR2 from the germline V gene are SGDLS and YYNGEE. V was clipped by 3 bases and J by 5 bases, with 17 bases between them. The CDR3: CASSAGTVPGETQYF. The CDR3 coding sequence is TGTGCCAGCAGCGCCGGGACCGTCCCCGGGGAGACCCAGTACTTC.

The chain is built from TRBV25-1 and TRBJ2-7; no firm D call. The V gene lost 6 bases and the J gene lost 0 bases, with 15 bases spanning the gap. Germline-derived CDR1 and CDR2 are MGHDK and SYGVNS. This CDR3 has 15 residues. This CDR3 reads CASRTPGSSSYEQYF. The CDR3 nucleotides read TGTGCCAGCAGGACCCCCGGGTCTTCCTCCTACGAGCAGTACTTC.

The J gene is TRBJ2-5, the V gene TRBV28; 13 nucleotides line up with TRBD2. The V gene's germline CDR1 is MDHEN and CDR2 SYDVKM. The CDR3 is made up of 16 amino acids. Trimming took 6 bases from V and 2 from J; bases not matched to a gene: 6. CDR3 protein: CASSTGTSGMQETQYF. DNA for the CDR3: TGTGCCAGCAGCACCGGGACTAGCGGGATGCAAGAGACCCAGTACTTC.

A single count supports this clone. The V and J genes are TRBV7-9 and TRBJ1-3, with D hard to call. In germline, CDR1 is SEHNR, CDR2 FQNEAQ (reference sequence). This CDR3 has 15 amino acids. V was trimmed by 3 bases and J by 8 bases, leaving 17 bases between them. The CDR3 DNA is TGTGCCAGCAGCTTGTCGGGGAGCCTCGGAGACACCATATATTTT. This gives the protein CASSLSGSLGDTIYF.

The V call is TRBV7-2, the J call TRBJ2-3; 8 bases align to TRBD2. The CDR3 spans 17 residues. Germline V gives CDR1 SGHTA, CDR2 FQGNSA. The J segment lost 1 base and the V segment lost 0 bases, leaving 6 bases of the junction unmatched. The CDR3 coding sequence is TGTGCCAGCAGCTTAGCGGGAGCGGGAGTCGGCACAGATACGCAGTATTTT. Residues: CASSLAGAGVGTDTQYF.

The V gene is TRBV30, the J gene TRBJ1-1, with 7 bases identical to TRBD1. CDR1 is GTSNPN, CDR2 SVGIG, per germline (reference sequence). Germline trimming cut 5 bases from V and 1 base from J; bases unmatched to any gene: 7. The CDR3 is 14 amino acids. The chain's CDR3 is CAWALQGRNTEAFF. In nucleotides, the CDR3 is TGTGCCTGGGCTTTACAGGGGAGGAACACTGAAGCTTTCTTT.

The rearrangement uses TRBV28 and TRBJ1-2, with D unresolved. This CDR3 spans 13 amino acids. V shed 2 bases and J shed 4 bases, with 8 bases lying between them. Germline-derived CDR1 and CDR2 are MDHEN and SYDVKM. The CDR3 protein is CASSLGGIYGYTF. The DNA for the CDR3 is TGTGCCAGCAGTTTAGGCGGCATCTATGGCTACACCTTC.

CDR3 in DNA: TGTGCCACCAGCCAAGGACAGTCATACGGGAATGGCTACACCTTC. It is translated as CATSQGQSYGNGYTF. The chain combines TRBV15 with TRBJ1-2, with a possible D match to TRBD1 (6 bases). The CDR3 is 15 residues long. V gave up 5 bases and J gave up 6 bases, with 19 bases separating them. Germline CDR1 and CDR2: LNHNV and YYDKDF (reference sequence).

This clone was counted between two and nine times. V gene TRBV6-5 combines with J gene TRBJ2-5; D is perhaps TRBD2 (6 bases). V shed 6 bases and J shed 4 bases, with 18 bases lying between them. The CDR3 extends over 15 amino acids. In germline, CDR1 is MNHEY, CDR2 SVGAGI. The DNA for the CDR3 is TGTGCCAGCAGAAGGACCGGGACTGGGATAGAGACCCAGTACTTC. Protein sequence: CASRRTGTGIETQYF.

This chain joins TRBV7-9 and TRBJ2-7; tentatively, D is TRBD1 (5 bases). Germline V lookup: CDR1 SEHNR, CDR2 FQNEAQ (reference sequence). Trimming removed 0 bases at V and 4 bases at J, with 10 bases between. The CDR3 is made up of 14 amino acids. The CDR3 is CASSLAGAQYEQYF. CDR3 DNA sequence: TGTGCCAGCAGCTTAGCAGGGGCGCAATACGAGCAGTACTTC. Drawing the rest from reference TRBV7-9 and TRBJ2-7, the complete variable domain is DTGVSQNPRHKITKRGQNVTFRCDPISEHNRLYWYRQTLGQGPEFLTYFQNEAQLEKSRLLSDRFSAERPKGSFSTLEIQRTEQGDSAMYLCASSLAGAQYEQYFGPGTRLTVT.

The chain has TRBV6-5 and TRBJ2-4, with 8 bases fitting TRBD1. The CDR3 contains 14 residues. CDR1 is MNHEY and CDR2 is SVGAGI in the germline V gene. The V and J ends lost 6 bases and 5 bases, in that order; junction bases with no gene match: 6. Here the CDR3 DNA reads TGTGCCAGCAGCGGCCGGACAGGGCAAAACATTCAGTACTTC. Its protein is CASSGRTGQNIQYF.

The chain is built from TRBV7-8 and TRBJ1-2, with D uncertain. V was cut by 6 bases and J by 3 bases, with 8 bases left in between. The CDR3 length is 12 residues. From germline, CDR1 is SGHVS and CDR2 FQNEAQ. This CDR3 reads CASSYRDYGYTF. DNA for the CDR3: TGTGCCAGCAGTTATAGAGACTATGGCTACACCTTC.